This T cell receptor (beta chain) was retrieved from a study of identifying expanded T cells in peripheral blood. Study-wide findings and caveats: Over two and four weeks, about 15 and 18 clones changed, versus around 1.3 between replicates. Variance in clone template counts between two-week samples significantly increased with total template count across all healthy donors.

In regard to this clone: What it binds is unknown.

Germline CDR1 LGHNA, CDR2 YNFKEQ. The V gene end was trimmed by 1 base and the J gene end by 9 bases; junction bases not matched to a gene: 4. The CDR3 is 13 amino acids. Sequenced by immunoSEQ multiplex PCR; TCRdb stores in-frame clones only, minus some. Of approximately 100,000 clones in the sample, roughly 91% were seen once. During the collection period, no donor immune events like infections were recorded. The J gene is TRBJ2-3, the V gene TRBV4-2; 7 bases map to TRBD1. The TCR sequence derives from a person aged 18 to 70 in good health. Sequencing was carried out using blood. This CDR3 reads CASSQALQGTQYF. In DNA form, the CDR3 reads TGTGCCAGCAGCCAAGCGTTACAGGGGACGCAGTATTTT.